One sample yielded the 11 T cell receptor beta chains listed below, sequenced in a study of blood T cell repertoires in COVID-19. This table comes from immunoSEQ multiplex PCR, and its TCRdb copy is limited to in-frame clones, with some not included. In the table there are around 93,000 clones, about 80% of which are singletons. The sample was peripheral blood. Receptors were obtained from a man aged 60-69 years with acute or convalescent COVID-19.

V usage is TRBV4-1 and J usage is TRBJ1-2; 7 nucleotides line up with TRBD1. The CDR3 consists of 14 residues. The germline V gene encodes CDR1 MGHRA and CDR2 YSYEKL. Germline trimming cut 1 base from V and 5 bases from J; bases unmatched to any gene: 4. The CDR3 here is CASSQGGTVYGYTF. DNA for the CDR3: TGCGCCAGCAGCCAAGGAGGGACAGTTTATGGCTACACCTTC.

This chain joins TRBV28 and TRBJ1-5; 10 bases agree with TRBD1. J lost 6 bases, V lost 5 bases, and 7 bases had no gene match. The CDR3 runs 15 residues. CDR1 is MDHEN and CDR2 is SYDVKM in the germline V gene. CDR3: CASSVGTGVRQPQHF. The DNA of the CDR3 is TGTGCCAGCAGTGTCGGGACAGGGGTTCGTCAGCCCCAGCATTTT.

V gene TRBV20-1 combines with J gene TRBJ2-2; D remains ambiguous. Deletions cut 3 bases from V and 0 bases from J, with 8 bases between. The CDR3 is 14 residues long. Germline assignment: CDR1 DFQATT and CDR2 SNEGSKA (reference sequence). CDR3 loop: CSASASTNTGELFF. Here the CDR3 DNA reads TGCAGTGCTAGTGCGTCTACGAACACCGGGGAGCTGTTTTTT.

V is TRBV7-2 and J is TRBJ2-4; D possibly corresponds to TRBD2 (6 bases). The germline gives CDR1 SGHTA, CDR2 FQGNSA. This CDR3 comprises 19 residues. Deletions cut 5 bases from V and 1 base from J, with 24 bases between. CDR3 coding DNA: TGTGCCAGCAGCCCTCAGGTGGAGGGACCCAAATCTGCCAAAAACATTCAGTACTTC. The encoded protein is CASSPQVEGPKSAKNIQYF.

DNA of the CDR3: TGTGCCTGGAGTTCCCGACAGGGGAACACTGAAGCTTTCTTT. Amino acid sequence: CAWSSRQGNTEAFF. The chain recombines TRBV30 with TRBJ1-1, with TRBD1 identical over 7 bases. From germline, CDR1 is GTSNPN and CDR2 SVGIG (reference sequence). This CDR3 has 14 amino acids. With V trimmed by 2 bases and J by 1 base, 4 bases remained unmatched.

The CDR3 DNA reads TGCGCCAGCAGCTCTAGAGGGACTGGGTCCTACAATGAGCAGTTCTTC. This gives the protein CASSSRGTGSYNEQFF. The chain recombines TRBV5-1 with TRBJ2-1; D perhaps matches TRBD2 (6 bases). The CDR3 length is 16 residues. Per the germline V gene, CDR1 is SGHRS and CDR2 is YFSETQ. Trimming took off 3 bases at V and 1 base at J, with 14 bases between the two ends.

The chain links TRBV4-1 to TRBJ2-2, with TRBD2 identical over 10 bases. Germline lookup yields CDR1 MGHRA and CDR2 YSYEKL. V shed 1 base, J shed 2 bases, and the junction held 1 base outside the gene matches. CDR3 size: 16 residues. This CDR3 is CASSQGTSGNTGELFF. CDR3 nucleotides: TGCGCCAGCAGCCAAGGGACTAGCGGAAACACCGGGGAGCTGTTTTTT.

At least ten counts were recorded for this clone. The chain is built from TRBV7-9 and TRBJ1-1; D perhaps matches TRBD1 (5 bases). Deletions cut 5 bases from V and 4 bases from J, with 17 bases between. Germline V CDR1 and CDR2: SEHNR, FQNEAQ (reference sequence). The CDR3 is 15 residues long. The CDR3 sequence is CASSLRGPSPTEAFF. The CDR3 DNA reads TGTGCCAGCAGCCTTAGGGGTCCCTCCCCCACTGAAGCTTTCTTT. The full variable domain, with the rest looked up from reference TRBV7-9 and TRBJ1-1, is DTGVSQNPRHKITKRGQNVTFRCDPISEHNRLYWYRQTLGQGPEFLTYFQNEAQLEKSRLLSDRFSAERPKGSFSTLEIQRTEQGDSAMYLCASSLRGPSPTEAFFGQGTRLTVV.

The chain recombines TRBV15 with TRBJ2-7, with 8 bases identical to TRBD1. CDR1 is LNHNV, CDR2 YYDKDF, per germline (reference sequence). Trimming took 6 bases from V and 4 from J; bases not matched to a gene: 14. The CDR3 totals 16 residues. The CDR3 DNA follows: TGTGCCACCAGAAGATACCCTGGACAGGGTCTGTACGAGCAGTACTTC. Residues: CATRRYPGQGLYEQYF.

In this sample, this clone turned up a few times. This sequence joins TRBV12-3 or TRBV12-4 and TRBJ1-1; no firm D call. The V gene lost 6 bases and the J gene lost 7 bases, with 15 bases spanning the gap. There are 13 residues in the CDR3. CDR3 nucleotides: TGTGCCAGCAGAGAACTGTCTCACGGTGAAGCTTTCTTT. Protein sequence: CASRELSHGEAFF.

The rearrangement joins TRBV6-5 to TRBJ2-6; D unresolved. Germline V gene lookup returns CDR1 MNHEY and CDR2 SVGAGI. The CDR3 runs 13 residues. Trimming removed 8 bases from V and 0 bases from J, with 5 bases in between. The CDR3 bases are TGTGCCAGCTCCCTCTCTGGGGCCAACGTCCTGACTTTC. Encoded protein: CASSLSGANVLTF.